The rows below give T cell receptor beta chains drawn from one sample of a study of blood T cell repertoires in COVID-19. Sequencing was performed with immunoSEQ multiplex PCR; in TCRdb, only in-frame clones are kept and a portion is missing. This repertoire shows fewer than 200,000 clones, around 82% found once; its top ten account for 9.8%. Sample: peripheral blood. Receptors were obtained from a woman older than 75 with acute or convalescent COVID-19. Each CDR3 is given without its conserved first and last residue. Rows may omit the clone size; those that give it use once, few, many or a size class.

TRBV11-2	TRBJ2-3	.	ASSFFGTGGPDTQY
TRBV7-8	TRBJ2-3	.	ASSSGLASDTQY
TRBV9	TRBJ2-1	.	ASSVVPVAGGYNEQF
TRBV2	TRBJ1-6	.	ASRPGQGAGPYNSPLH
TRBV19	TRBJ1-1	.	ASSIQAGGTEAF
TRBV6-5	TRBJ1-1	once	ASSISTGWGAEAF
TRBV27	TRBJ2-6	.	ASSSLTGSTNVLT
TRBV5-1	TRBJ1-6	few	ASSFGGEYNSPLH
TRBV11-3	TRBJ2-1	once	ASTRRYYNEQF
TRBV24-1	TRBJ2-7	.	ATSDPGQPYEQY
TRBV10-3	TRBJ2-5	.	AISRSGGLETQY
TRBV2	TRBJ2-7	.	ASSVGLSFYEQY
TRBV21-1	TRBJ2-6	.	ASSKGGTANSGANVLT
TRBV7-9	TRBJ1-2	.	ASSLEGTGSYGYT
TRBV15	TRBJ1-1	.	ATSTGPGMNTEAF
TRBV29-1	TRBJ1-1	.	SATGAHTEAF
TRBV29-1	TRBJ2-5	.	SVSVDQETQY
TRBV5-4	TRBJ1-1	.	ASSHEGARDTEAF
TRBV2	TRBJ2-3	.	ASGRSDLA
TRBV3-1/TRBV3-2	TRBJ1-3	.	ASSQGYRENTIY
TRBV12-3/TRBV12-4	TRBJ1-5	.	ASSSGRDQPQH
TRBV7-3	TRBJ1-1	.	ASSASGGNTEAF
TRBV24-1	TRBJ1-2	.	ATSDLLGSLNYGYT
TRBV29-1	TRBJ2-1	.	SVEPGTGFDEQF
TRBV7-8	TRBJ1-5	.	ASSFSGGGNNQPQH
TRBV3-1/TRBV3-2	TRBJ2-2	.	ASSPLAADTGELF
TRBV27	TRBJ2-3	.	ASWLAGTDTQY
TRBV19	TRBJ1-1	.	ASSRTGLYTEAF
TRBV6-5	TRBJ1-6	.	ASSWGGDYNSPLH
TRBV7-2	TRBJ1-5	.	ASSLRSGTGKMGNQPQH
TRBV3-1/TRBV3-2	TRBJ1-4	.	ASSQGGAGAAQNEKLF
TRBV27	TRBJ2-7	.	ASSLVTGQRYEQY
TRBV5-1	TRBJ2-7	.	ASSWTSGDPYEQY
TRBV5-1	TRBJ2-3	.	ASSTGQGAADTQY
TRBV6-5	TRBJ1-6	few	ASRGGTAANSPLH
TRBV5-4	TRBJ2-7	.	ASSLGGGQGGYEQY
TRBV4-1	TRBJ2-1	.	ASSQSPGLAENNEQF
TRBV19	TRBJ2-3	few	ASRRVAGGPTDTQY
TRBV2	TRBJ1-1	.	ASSEWGRGPMNTEAF